The TCR beta chain described here comes from a study of cytomegalovirus exposure and HLA in healthy donors (dated by TCRdb to 2016 to 2017). About the investigation overall: According to an earlier analysis of several hundred of the donors, 150 million to 200 million T cells yielded 117 million unique TCR beta sequences and roughly 280 Gb of sequence data. Rather than using new phenotypic data, the later analysis identified candidate immune exposures from TCR beta sequences and from how often those sequences occurred across donors. To decide whether each TCR beta V gene segment behaved as functional or pseudogenic, an earlier analysis of approximately 590 of the donors relied on high-throughput TCR beta sequencing. A later analysis re-analyzed previously published TCR beta repertoires from roughly 630 donors and added high-resolution HLA genotyping to study TCR occurrence patterns. HLA typing included class I and class II loci at four-digit resolution. Along with the approximately 700-subject first cohort, a separate validation cohort of over 90 different subjects was used. In a later genetic analysis, genome-wide SNP genotypes for about three fifths of the roughly 670 donors were used, and that subset was treated as a discovery cohort. To predict cytomegalovirus infection status, the study combined high-throughput TCR immunosequencing, statistical association of individual TCRs with disease status, and machine learning. Roughly 300 gigabases of sequencing data and about 92 million unique TCR sequences made up an early release that covered 500 to 650 HLA-typed donors. The number of donors typed differed by locus, with roughly 620-630 for A, B, C, DRB1 and DQB1, about 500 for DQA1, approximately 580 for DPA1, and 450 to 480 for DPB1. All discovery cohort repertoires had been generated using a single sequencing platform. The study used immunosequencing to profile the T cell repertoires of around 600 subjects and linked those repertoires to cytomegalovirus serostatus. A handful of DR-DQ haplotypes were handled as single units for association and clustering because linkage in the cohort was strong. Donor age, sex, ethnicity and CMV serostatus were compiled together with the repertoire data. On average, roughly 250,000 unique TCR beta nucleotide sequences were sequenced per donor among a few hundred genotyped donors of the cohort, with 15% to 20% of those sequences being non-productive. The study aimed to test whether cataloging public T cell receptors could reveal signatures of past pathogen exposure. Of the approximately 400 genotyped donors, approximately 80% fell in the genetic ancestry cluster associated with self-reported Caucasian donors.

Notes on this clone: Its antigen is currently not known. Within one base of it there is no much larger clone, and no base qualities were kept.

The protocol used for the library was the immunoSEQ multiplex PCR assay. For the multiplex PCR, a mixture combining 60 forward primers for TCR Vbeta segments and 13 reverse primers for TCR Jbeta segments was used. The CDR3 region of rearranged TCR beta genes was amplified from genomic DNA by a multiplex PCR assay. On the Illumina HiSeq System, the amplified TCR beta libraries were sequenced as 87-base-pair reads. Turning to the authors' computational methods: Across the 500 to 850 repertoires, a later analysis counted 60 million to 90 million unique TCR beta chains, 8.5 million to 12 million of which were shared by at least two donors. A nearest-neighbor algorithm error-corrected the raw reads and collapsed the reads into unique sequences, merging closely related sequences to remove PCR and sequencing errors. To assign V, D and J gene segments, CDR3 sequences were aligned to IMGT reference sequences. For a sequence to be retained, a match of at least six nucleotides to both a V gene segment and a J gene segment was required. Rearrangements were called productive when the CDR3 lacked stop codons and stayed in frame with V and J; all others were non-productive. Following IMGT convention, CDR3 was defined as the stretch from the second conserved V-encoded cysteine up to the conserved J-encoded phenylalanine. Sequences without an unambiguous match to a single V gene segment were excluded from the earlier analysis of several hundred of the donors. In an earlier analysis of a few hundred of the donors, V segments were called functional above 56.7% productive rearrangements and were called segregating when the between-donor standard deviation exceeded 5%. A statistical classification framework was developed to diagnose cytomegalovirus status using the catalog of TCR beta chain sequences. V and J gene assignment, in a later analysis, came from comparing TCR nucleotide sequences with IMGT/GENE-DB human TR gene sequences. The TCRdist pipeline was used in a later analysis to assign CDR3 sequences and most-parsimonious VDJ recombination scenarios. In a later analysis, each TCR beta chain was defined by its CDR3 amino acid sequence together with its V-gene family, and reads without a unique V-gene family were excluded. As a way to deal with suspected cross-contamination and a sequencing artifact, a later analysis dropped over 550 nucleotide sequences that were highly shared and had low generation probability. For each public chain, a later analysis derived a clonal expansion index from normalized ranks of inferred template counts within each repertoire. In a later analysis, generation probabilities were computed with a VDJ recombination model fitted to out-of-frame rearrangements, and the resulting probabilities were checked against IGoR. In a later analysis, hypergeometric tests were used to score TCR-TCR, TCR-HLA and TCR-CMV co-occurrence, with a repertoire-size bias correction applied to TCR pairs. In a later analysis, false discovery rates were estimated by permuting HLA or CMV assignments 20 times. In a later analysis, co-occurring TCRs were grouped with DBSCAN, and TCRdist sequence similarity was added when clustering was performed within HLA-allele-positive subsets. Repertoires with fewer than 30,000 or more than 120,000 public chains, plus five repertoires with anomalous nucleotide sharing, were excluded from co-occurrence clustering. TCRdb stores this immuneACCESS table with in-frame sequences only. Part of the clones is absent; in the studies checked, under half of the shortfall reflects unresolved V genes, and no reason is known for the rest. Clone size and V and J calls were adopted from that table, with D and trimming inferred from the DNA. For this sample there are approximately 130,000 clones; 75% to 90% appear just once. The ten largest clones represent less than 7% of the sample.

In total, fewer than 750 healthy bone marrow donors made up the cohort. All cohort members were sampled while nominally healthy, although unrecorded immune exposures were likely present. The donor was CMV seropositive and belonged to the group of around 300 seropositive cohort members. Every donor gave a peripheral blood sample, and the peripheral blood mononuclear cells from that sample were used for TCR beta sequencing. The Qiagen DNeasy Blood Extraction Kit was used to extract genomic DNA from the blood cell samples. Broad study findings and their caveats: Three of the identified cytomegalovirus-associated TCR beta chains were confirmed in vitro to be specific for cytomegalovirus antigens. According to a later analysis, parvovirus B19, influenza, CMV and Epstein-Barr virus appeared linked to several top co-occurrence clusters. The presence/absence analyses assumed that sequencing depth was roughly uniform across donors, and that assumption may not be true. At a false discovery rate of 0.05, a later analysis linked some 17,000 TCR beta sequences to specific HLA alleles. A further reported finding was that TCR beta sequences accurately predicted the HLA-A and HLA-B alleles for most subjects in the first cohort. The classifier was reported to diagnose cytomegalovirus status with high specificity and sensitivity in both the original cohort and the validation cohort. The study gave a list of some 150 TCR beta chains associated with cytomegalovirus. Linkage disequilibrium might explain the correlated functional status among segregating V segments, but an unknown experimental factor could not be excluded. The authors suggested that the approach could potentially be generalized to other disease states and immunological phenotypes. In an earlier analysis of 587 of the donors, most TCR beta V segments appeared in productive rearrangements about 87% or about 30% of the time, broadly matching IMGT annotations. A cluster of highly shared sequence variants was judged likely to be a technical artifact of the sequencing pipeline. Assigning TCR associations to individual alleles was difficult when HLA alleles, especially DR and DQ, strongly co-occurred. The 87-base-pair reads could not distinguish some IMGT-functional V segments, including TRBV6-2 and TRBV6-3, so those segments were excluded. Across donors, most TCR sequences were observed very rarely, whereas some public TCRs were present in many individuals. In this cohort, only TCR beta chains were sequenced, and detectable features were limited by the absence of alpha or paired-chain data. Immune exposure information for the cohort was limited to CMV serostatus. In a later analysis, HLA-associated TCR beta chains were found to be more clonally expanded and to have lower generation probabilities than equally common non-associated chains. Because HLA typing was missing for some donors at each locus, association tests included only the typed subset. According to a later analysis, most CMV-associated TCR beta chains appeared to be HLA-restricted, and the HLA associations seemed to be driven largely by CMV exposure. The earlier analysis of about 600 of the donors excluded some 16 rarely observed V segments, including chromosome 9 orphons, because counts were too low. In a later analysis, TCR association rates were found to vary across HLA loci, with the most associated TCRs seen for DRB1 alleles and the fewest for HLA-C alleles. In a later genetic analysis, fewer N-insertions in productive TCRs were reported among donors in an Asian-associated ancestry cluster than the roughly 670-donor mean. A later genetic analysis associated a missense DCLRE1C variant with V-gene and J-gene trimming of TCR beta chains, and an independent cohort replicated the association.

The CDR3 holds 13 amino acids from the cysteine to the phenylalanine. The retained sequence is limited to the CDR3, 39 bases, with the frame set at the first base. CDR1 is given as GTSNPN and CDR2 as SVGIG, both from the germline V gene (reference sequence). V ends up 3 bases short and J 10 bases short, with an unmatched junction base count of 10. The clonotype was recovered from a woman aged 30 to 39 in good health and CMV-seropositive. Sequencing input: PBMCs. The sequence links TRBV30 to TRBJ1-1, and 8 junction bases match TRBD1. CDR3 protein: CAWSALIQGAAFF. The nucleotide sequence reads TGTGCCTGGAGCGCCTTGATCCAGGGGGCAGCTTTCTTT.